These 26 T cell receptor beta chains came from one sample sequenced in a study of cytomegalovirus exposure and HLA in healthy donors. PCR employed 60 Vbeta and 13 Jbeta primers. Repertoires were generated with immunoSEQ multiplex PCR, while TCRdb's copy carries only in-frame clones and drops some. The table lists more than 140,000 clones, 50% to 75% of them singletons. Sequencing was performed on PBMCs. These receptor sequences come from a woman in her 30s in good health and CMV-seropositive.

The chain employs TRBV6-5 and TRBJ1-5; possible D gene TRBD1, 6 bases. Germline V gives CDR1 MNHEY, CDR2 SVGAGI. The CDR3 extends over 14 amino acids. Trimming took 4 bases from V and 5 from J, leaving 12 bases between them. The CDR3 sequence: CASSFGQGYQPQHF. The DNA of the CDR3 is TGTGCCAGCAGTTTCGGGCAGGGGTATCAGCCCCAGCATTTT.

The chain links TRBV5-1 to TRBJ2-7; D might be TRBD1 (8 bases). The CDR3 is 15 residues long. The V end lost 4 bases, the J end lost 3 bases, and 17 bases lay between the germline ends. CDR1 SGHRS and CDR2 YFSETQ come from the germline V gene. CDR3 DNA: TGCGCCAGCAGCCTTCAAACAGGGGGGGACTACGAGCAGTACTTC. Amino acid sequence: CASSLQTGGDYEQYF.

The CDR3 DNA reads as TGTGCCAGCACCCGTACGAACACCGGGGAGCTGTTTTTT. Its translation: CASTRTNTGELFF. The chain recombines TRBV7-7 with TRBJ2-2; D unresolved. V was shortened by 7 bases and J by 0 bases, with 6 bases between the two germline ends. The CDR3 has 13 residues. Germline V gives CDR1 SSHAT, CDR2 FNYEAQ (reference sequence).

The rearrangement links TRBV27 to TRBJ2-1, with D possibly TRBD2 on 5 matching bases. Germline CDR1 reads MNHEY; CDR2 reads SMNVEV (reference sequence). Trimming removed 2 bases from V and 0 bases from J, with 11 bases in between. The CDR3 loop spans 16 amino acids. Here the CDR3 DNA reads TGTGCCAGCAGTTTAATCCCTGGGAGCTCCTACAATGAGCAGTTCTTC. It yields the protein CASSLIPGSSYNEQFF.

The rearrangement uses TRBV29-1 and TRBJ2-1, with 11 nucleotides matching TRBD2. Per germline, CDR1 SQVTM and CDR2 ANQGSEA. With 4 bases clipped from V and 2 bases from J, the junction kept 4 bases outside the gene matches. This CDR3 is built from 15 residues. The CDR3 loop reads CSVVVSGRAYNEQFF. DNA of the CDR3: TGCAGCGTTGTTGTTAGCGGGAGGGCCTACAATGAGCAGTTCTTC.

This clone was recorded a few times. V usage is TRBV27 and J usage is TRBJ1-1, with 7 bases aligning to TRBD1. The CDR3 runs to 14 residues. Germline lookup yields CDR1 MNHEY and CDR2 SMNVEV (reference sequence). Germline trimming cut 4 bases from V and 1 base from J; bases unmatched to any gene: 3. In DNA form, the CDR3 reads TGTGCCAGCAGTTGGGGACAGAGGAACACTGAAGCTTTCTTT. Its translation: CASSWGQRNTEAFF.

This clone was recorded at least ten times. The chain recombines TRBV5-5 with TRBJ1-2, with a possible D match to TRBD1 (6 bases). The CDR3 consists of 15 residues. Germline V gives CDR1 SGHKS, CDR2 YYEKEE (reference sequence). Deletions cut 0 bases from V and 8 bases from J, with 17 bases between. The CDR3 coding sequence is TGTGCCAGCAGCTTGGATGGACAGCTTTACTGGGGCTACACCTTC. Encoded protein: CASSLDGQLYWGYTF.

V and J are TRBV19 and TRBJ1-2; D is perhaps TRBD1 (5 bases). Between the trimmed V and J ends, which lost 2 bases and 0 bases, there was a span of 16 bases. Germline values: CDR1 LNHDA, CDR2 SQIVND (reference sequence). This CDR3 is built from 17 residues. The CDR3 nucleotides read TGTGCCAGTAGTATATATGGGGGGACGGATTCTAACTATGGCTACACCTTC. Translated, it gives CASSIYGGTDSNYGYTF.

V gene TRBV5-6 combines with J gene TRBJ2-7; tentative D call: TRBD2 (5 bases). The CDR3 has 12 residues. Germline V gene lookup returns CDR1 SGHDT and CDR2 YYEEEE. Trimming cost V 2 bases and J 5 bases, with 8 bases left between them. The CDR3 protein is CASSFQADEQYF. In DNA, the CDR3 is TGTGCCAGCAGCTTTCAAGCGGACGAGCAGTACTTC. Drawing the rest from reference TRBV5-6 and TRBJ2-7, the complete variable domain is DAGVTQSPTHLIKTRGQQVTLRCSPKSGHDTVSWYQQALGQGPQFIFQYYEEEERQRGNFPDRFSGHQFPNYSSELNVNALLLGDSALYLCASSFQADEQYFGPGTRLTVT.

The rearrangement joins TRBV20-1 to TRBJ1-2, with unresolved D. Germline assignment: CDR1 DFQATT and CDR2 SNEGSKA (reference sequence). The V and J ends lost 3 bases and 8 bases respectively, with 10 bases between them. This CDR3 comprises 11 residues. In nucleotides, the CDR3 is TGCAGTGCTAGTACCCGCCGGGGCTACACCTTC. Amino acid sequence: CSASTRRGYTF.

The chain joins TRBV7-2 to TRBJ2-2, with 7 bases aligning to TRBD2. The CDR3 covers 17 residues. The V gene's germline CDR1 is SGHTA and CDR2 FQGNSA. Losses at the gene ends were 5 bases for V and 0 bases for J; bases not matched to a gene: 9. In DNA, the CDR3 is TGTGCCAGCAGCCACCCCGAGCGGGACCCGAACACCGGGGAGCTGTTTTTT. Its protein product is CASSHPERDPNTGELFF.

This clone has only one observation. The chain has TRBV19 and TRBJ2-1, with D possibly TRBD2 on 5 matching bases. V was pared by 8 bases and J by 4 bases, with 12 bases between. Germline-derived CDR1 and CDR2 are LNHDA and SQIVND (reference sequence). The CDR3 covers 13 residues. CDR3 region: CASGISAYNEQFF. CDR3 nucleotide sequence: TGTGCCAGTGGGATTAGCGCATACAATGAGCAGTTCTTC.

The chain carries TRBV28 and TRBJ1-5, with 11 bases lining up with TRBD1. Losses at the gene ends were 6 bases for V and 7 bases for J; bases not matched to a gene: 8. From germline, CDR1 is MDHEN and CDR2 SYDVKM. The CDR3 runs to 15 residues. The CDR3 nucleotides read TGTGCCAGCAGAACCGGGACAGGGGGTCACCAGCCCCAGCATTTT. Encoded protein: CASRTGTGGHQPQHF. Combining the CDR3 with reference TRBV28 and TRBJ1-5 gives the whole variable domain DVKVTQSSRYLVKRTGEKVFLECVQDMDHENMFWYRQDPGLGLRLIYFSYDVKMKEKGDIPEGYSVSREKKERFSLILESASTNQTSMYLCASRTGTGGHQPQHFGDGTRLSIL.

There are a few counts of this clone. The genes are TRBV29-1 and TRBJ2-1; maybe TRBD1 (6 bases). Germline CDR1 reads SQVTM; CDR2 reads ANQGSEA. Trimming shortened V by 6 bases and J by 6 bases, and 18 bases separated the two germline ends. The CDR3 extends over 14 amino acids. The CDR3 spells CSVQYRVPTNEQFF. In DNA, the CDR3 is TGCAGCGTCCAATACAGGGTCCCCACCAATGAGCAGTTCTTC.

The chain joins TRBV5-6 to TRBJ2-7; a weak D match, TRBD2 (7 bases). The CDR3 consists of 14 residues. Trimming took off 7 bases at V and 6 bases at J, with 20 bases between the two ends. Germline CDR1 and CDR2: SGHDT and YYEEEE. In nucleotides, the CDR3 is TGTGCCAGCCATAGGGGGGGAGACTTCGGCGAGCAGTACTTC. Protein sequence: CASHRGGDFGEQYF.

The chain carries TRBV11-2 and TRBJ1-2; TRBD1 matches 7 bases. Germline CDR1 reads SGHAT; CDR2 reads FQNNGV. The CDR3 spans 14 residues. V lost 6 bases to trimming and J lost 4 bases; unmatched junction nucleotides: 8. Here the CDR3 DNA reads TGTGCCAGCAGATATGCCGCAGGGGGCTATGGCTACACCTTC. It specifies CASRYAAGGYGYTF.

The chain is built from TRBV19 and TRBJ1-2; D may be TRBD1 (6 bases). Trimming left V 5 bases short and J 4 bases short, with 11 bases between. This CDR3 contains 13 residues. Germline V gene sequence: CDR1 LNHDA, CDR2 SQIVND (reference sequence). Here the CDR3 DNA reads TGTGCCAGTAGTCGGGGGGCAGGCTATGGCTACACCTTC. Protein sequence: CASSRGAGYGYTF.

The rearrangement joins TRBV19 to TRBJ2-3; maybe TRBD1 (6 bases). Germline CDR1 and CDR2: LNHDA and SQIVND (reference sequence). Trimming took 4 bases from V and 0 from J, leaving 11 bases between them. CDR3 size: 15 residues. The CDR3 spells CASSSRDTSTDTQYF. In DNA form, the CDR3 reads TGTGCCAGTAGTAGTCGGGACACTAGCACAGATACGCAGTATTTT.

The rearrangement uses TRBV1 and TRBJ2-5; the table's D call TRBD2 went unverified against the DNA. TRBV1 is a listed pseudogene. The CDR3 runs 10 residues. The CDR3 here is CTTSPEAQYF. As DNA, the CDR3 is TGCACCACCAGCCCCGAGGCCCAGTACTTC.

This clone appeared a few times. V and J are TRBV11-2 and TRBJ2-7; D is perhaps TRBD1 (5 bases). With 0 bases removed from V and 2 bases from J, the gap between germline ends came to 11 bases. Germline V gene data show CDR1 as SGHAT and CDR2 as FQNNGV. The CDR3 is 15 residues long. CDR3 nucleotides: TGTGCCAGCAGCTTAGAGGCAGGGCCAACCTACGAGCAGTACTTC. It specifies CASSLEAGPTYEQYF.

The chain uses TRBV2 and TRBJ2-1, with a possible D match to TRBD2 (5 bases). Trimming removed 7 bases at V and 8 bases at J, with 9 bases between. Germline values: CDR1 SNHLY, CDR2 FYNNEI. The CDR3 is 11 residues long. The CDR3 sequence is CASNSRDEQFF. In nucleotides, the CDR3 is TGTGCCAGCAACTCGAGGGATGAGCAGTTCTTC. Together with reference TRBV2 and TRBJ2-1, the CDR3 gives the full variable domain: EPEVTQTPSHQVTQMGQEVILRCVPISNHLYFYWYRQILGQKVEFLVSFYNNEISEKSEIFDDQFSVERPDGSNFTLKIRSTKLEDSAMYFCASNSRDEQFFGPGTRLTVL.

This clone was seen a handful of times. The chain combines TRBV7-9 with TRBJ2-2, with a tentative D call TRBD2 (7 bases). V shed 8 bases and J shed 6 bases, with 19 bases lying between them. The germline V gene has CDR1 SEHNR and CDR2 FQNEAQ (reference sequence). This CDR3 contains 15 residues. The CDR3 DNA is TGTGCCAGCGTCACATTAGGGGGGGCCCCCGGGGAGCTGTTTTTT. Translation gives CASVTLGGAPGELFF.

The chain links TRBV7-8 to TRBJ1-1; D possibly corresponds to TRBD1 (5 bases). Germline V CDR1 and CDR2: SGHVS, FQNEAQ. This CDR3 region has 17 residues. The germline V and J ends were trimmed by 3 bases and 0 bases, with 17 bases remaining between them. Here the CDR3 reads CASSFSGNRPLNTEAFF. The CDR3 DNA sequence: TGTGCCAGCAGCTTTTCAGGGAACCGGCCCTTGAACACTGAAGCTTTCTTT. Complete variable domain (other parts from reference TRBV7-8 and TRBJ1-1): GAGVSQSPRYKVAKRGQDVALRCDPISGHVSLFWYQQALGQGPEFLTYFQNEAQLDKSGLPSDRFFAERPEGSVSTLKIQRTQQEDSAVYLCASSFSGNRPLNTEAFFGQGTRLTVV.

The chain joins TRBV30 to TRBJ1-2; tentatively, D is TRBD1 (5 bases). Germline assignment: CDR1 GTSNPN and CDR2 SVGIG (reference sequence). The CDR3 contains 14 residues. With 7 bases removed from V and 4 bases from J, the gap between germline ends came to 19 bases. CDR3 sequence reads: CASDTPGTFYGYTF. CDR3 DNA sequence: TGTGCCTCGGACACTCCCGGCACCTTCTATGGCTACACCTTC.

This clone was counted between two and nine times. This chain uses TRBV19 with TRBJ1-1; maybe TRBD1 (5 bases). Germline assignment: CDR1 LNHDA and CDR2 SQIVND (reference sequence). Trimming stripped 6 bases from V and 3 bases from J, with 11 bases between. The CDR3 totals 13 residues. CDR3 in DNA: TGTGCCAGTAGCGCGGGAGGGGACACTGAAGCTTTCTTT. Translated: CASSAGGDTEAFF.

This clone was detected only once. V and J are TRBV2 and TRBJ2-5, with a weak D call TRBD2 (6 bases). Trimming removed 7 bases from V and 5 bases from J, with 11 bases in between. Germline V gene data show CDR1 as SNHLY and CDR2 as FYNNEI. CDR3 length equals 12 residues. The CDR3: CASNLGGETQYF. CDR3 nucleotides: TGTGCCAGCAATCTCGGAGGGGAGACCCAGTACTTC.